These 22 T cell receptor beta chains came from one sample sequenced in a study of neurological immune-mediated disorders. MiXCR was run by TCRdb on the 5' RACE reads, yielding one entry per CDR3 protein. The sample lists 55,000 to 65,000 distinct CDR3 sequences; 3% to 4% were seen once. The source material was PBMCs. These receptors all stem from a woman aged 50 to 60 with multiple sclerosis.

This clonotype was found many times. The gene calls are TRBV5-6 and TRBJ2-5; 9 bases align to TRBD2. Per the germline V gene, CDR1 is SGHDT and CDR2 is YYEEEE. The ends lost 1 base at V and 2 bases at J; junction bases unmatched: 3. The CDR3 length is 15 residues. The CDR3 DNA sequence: TGTGCCAGCAGCTTGAGGCTAGCGGGACAAGAGACCCAGTACTTC. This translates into CASSLRLAGQETQYF.

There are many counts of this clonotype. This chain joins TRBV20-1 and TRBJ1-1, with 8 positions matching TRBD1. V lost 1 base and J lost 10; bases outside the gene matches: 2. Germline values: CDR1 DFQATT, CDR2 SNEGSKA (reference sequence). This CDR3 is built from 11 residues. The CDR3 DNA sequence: TGCAGTGCTAGAGGGACAGGGTCAGCTTTCTTT. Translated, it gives CSARGTGSAFF.

The CDR3 loop is CASSSQGGASYNEQFF. The DNA of the CDR3 is TGTGCCAGCAGCTCCCAGGGCGGGGCGTCCTACAATGAGCAGTTCTTC. This chain links TRBV7-2 with TRBJ2-1; possibly TRBD2 for D (6 bases). Germline CDR1 and CDR2: SGHTA and FQGNSA. This CDR3 is built from 16 residues. V was shortened by 4 bases and J by 1 base, with 14 bases between the two germline ends. The full variable domain, its missing parts supplied by reference TRBV7-2 and TRBJ2-1, is GAGVSQSPSNKVTEKGKDVELRCDPISGHTALYWYRQSLGQGLEFLIYFQGNSAPDKSGLPSDRFSAERTGGSVSTLTIQRTQQEDSAVYLCASSSQGGASYNEQFFGPGTRLTVL.

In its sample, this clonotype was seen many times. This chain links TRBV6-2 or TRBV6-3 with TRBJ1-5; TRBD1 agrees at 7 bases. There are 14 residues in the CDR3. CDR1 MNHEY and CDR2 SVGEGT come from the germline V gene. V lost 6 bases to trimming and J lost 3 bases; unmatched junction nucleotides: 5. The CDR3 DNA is TGTGCCAGCAGGGCAGGGGGGAACAATCAGCCCCAGCATTTT. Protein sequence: CASRAGGNNQPQHF.

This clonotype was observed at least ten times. The CDR3 DNA sequence: TGCAGTGCTAGAGACCGCCTCTTGGTGGGCTCCTACAATGAGCAGTTCTTC. This sequence encodes CSARDRLLVGSYNEQFF. V and J are TRBV20-1 and TRBJ2-1; D ambiguous. Germline V gives CDR1 DFQATT, CDR2 SNEGSKA (reference sequence). V lost 0 bases and J 0 bases, leaving 15 bases between the germline ends. CDR3 size: 17 residues.

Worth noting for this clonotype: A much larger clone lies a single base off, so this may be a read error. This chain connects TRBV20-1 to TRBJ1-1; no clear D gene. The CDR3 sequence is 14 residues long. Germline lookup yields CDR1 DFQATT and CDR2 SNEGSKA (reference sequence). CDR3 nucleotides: TGCAGAGCTAGAGTGAAGGAGGTGAACACTGAAGCTTTCTTT. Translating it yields CRARVKEVNTEAFF.

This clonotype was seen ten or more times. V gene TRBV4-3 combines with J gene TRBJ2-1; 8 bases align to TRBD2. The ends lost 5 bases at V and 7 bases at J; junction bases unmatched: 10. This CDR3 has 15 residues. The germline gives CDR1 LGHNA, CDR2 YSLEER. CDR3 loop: CASSAELAAQNEQFF. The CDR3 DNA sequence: TGCGCCAGCAGCGCAGAACTAGCGGCCCAGAATGAGCAGTTCTTC.

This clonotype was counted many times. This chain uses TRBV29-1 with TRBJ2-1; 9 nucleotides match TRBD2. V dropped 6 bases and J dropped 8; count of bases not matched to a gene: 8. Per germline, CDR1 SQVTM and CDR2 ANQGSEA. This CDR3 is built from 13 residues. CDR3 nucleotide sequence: TGCAGCGTCCGACCGGGACTAGCTTATGAGCAGTTCTTC. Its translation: CSVRPGLAYEQFF.

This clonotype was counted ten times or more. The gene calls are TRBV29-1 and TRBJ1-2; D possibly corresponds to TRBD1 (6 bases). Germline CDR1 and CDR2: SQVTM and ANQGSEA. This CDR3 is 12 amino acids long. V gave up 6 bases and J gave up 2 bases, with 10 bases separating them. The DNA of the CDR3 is TGCAGCGTACAAACAGGGAACTATGGCTACACCTTC. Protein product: CSVQTGNYGYTF.

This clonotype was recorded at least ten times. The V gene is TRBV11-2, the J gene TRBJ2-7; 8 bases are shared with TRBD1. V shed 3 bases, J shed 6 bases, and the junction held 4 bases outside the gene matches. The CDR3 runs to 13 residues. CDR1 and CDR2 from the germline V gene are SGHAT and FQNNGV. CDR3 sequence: CASSFQGAGEQYF. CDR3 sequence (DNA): TGTGCCAGCAGCTTTCAGGGGGCAGGCGAGCAGTACTTC. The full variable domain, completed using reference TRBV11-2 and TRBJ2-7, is EAGVAQSPRYKIIEKRQSVAFWCNPISGHATLYWYQQILGQGPKLLIQFQNNGVVDDSQLPKDRFSAERLKGVDSTLKIQPAKLEDSAVYLCASSFQGAGEQYFGPGTRLTVT.

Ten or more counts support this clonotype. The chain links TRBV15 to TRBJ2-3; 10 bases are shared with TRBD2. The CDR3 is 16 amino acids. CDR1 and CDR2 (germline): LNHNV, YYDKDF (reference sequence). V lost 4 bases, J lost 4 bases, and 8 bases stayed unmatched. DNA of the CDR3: TGTGCCACCAGCACCCATAGCGGGAGGACCCCAGATACGCAGTATTTT. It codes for CATSTHSGRTPDTQYF.

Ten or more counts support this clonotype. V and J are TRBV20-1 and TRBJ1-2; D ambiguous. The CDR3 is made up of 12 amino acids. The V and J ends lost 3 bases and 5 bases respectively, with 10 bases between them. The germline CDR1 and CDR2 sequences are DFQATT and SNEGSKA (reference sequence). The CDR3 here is CSASRRTYGYTF. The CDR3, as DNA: TGCAGTGCTAGTAGGAGAACATATGGCTACACCTTC.

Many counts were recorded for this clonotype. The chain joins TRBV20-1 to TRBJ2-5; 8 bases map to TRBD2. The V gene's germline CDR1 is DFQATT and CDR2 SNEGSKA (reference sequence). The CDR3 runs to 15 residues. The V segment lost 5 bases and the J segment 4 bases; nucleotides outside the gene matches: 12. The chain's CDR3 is CSASDSGNGGETQYF. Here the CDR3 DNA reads TGCAGTGCTTCCGATAGCGGGAATGGTGGAGAGACCCAGTACTTC.

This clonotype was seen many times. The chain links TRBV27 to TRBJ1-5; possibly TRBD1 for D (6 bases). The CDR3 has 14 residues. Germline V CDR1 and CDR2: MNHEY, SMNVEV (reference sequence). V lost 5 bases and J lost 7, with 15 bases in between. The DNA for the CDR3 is TGTGCCAGCAGTCCGGGACACCTAAAACAGCCCCAGCATTTT. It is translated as CASSPGHLKQPQHF.

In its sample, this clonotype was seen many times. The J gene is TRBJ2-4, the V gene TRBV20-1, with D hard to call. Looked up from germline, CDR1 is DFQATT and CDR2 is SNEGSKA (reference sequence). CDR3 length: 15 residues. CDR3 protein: CSCLGPVVPRNIQYF. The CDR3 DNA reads TGCAGCTGCTTGGGCCCCGTGGTACCTCGGAACATTCAGTACTTC.

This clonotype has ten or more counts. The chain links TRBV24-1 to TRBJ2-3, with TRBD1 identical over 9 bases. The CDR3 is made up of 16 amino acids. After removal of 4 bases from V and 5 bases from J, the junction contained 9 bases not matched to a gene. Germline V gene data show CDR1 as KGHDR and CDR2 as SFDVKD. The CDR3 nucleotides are TGTGCCACCAGTGAAGGGGGGACAGGGCAGGAAGATACGCAGTATTTT. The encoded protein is CATSEGGTGQEDTQYF.

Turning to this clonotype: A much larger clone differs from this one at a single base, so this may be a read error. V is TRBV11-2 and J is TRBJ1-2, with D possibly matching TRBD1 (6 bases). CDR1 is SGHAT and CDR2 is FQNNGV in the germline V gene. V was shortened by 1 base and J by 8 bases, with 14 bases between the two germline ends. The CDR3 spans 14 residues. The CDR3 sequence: CASSLGGKGGGYTF. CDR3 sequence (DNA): TGTGCCAGCAGCTTAGGCGGAAAGGGGGGAGGCTACACCTTC.

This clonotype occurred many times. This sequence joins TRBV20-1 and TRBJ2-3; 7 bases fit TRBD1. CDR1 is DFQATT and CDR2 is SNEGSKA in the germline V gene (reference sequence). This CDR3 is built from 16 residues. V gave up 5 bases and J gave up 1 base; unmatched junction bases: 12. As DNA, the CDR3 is TGCAGTGCTGGGGATCCGGACAGGACCGGCACAGATACGCAGTATTTT. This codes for CSAGDPDRTGTDTQYF.

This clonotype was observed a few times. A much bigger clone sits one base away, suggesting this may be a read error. Written as DNA, the CDR3 is TGCGCCAGCAGCCCACAGGGCTCTGGGGCCAAAGTCCTGACTTTC. Its protein is CASSPQGSGAKVLTF. The chain combines TRBV5-1 with TRBJ2-6, with D perhaps matching TRBD1 (6 bases). CDR3 size: 15 residues. Germline V gene data show CDR1 as SGHRS and CDR2 as YFSETQ.

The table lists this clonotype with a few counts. The CDR3 reads CASSYLQSYGYTF. Written as DNA, the CDR3 is TGTGCCAGCAGTTACTTACAGAGCTATGGCTACACCTTC. The chain joins TRBV6-2 or TRBV6-3 to TRBJ1-2; no clear D. The CDR3 has 13 amino acids. V lost 1 base and J 4 bases, leaving 7 bases between the germline ends. Germline CDR1 and CDR2: MNHEY and SVGEGT.

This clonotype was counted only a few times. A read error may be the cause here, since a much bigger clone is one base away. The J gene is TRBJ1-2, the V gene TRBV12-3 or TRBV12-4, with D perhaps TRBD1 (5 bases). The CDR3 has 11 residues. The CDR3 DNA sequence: TGTGCCAGCAGTATGGGGGACGGACCGGCCTTC. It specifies CASSMGDGPAF.

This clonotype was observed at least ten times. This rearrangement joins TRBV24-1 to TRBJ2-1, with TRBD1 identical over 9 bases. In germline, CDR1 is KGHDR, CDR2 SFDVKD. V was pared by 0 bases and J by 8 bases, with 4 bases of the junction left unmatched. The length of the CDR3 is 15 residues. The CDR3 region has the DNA TGTGCCACCAGTGATTTGAGGACAGGGGTGTATGAGCAGTTCTTC. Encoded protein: CATSDLRTGVYEQFF.